This T cell receptor beta chain comes out of a study of blood T cell repertoires in COVID-19. Study summary: The United States, Italy and Spain were the sources of the acute and convalescent COVID-19 samples.

Study processing details: Nucleated cell counts were estimated from reference gene primer amplification. Clones were read by immunoSEQ multiplex PCR, and TCRdb kept only the in-frame ones, dropping some. D and trimming were read from the DNA, whereas the V and J calls and clone size are those reported in that table. The sample yields roughly 80,000 clones, over 75% seen once. CDR3 size: 13 residues. The V gene end was trimmed by 7 bases and the J gene end by 7 bases; junction bases not matched to a gene: 5. Germline V gene lookup returns CDR1 LNHDA and CDR2 SQIVND (reference sequence). The genes are TRBV19 and TRBJ1-5; TRBD1 matches at 9 bases. This TCR was sampled from an older man with acute or convalescent COVID-19. Sequencing was done on a sample of peripheral blood. The CDR3 loop reads CASTLDRGQPQHF. The CDR3 DNA is TGTGCCAGTACCCTGGACAGGGGCCAGCCCCAGCATTTT.